These 8 T cell receptor beta chains were sequenced from one sample in a study of T cell clonotyping in hematopoietic cell transplantation. The protocol was immunoSEQ multiplex PCR, while the TCRdb copy is restricted to in-frame clones and leaves out a portion. The sample consists of around 17,000 clones, 70% to 75% of them appearing once. Material for sequencing was peripheral blood mononuclear cells. The source of these receptors is a woman aged 55-70 years in good health. Some clones in this sample may be carry-over from other donors' samples.

The chain recombines TRBV29-1 with TRBJ2-2; D unresolved. Germline V gene data show CDR1 as SQVTM and CDR2 as ANQGSEA. CDR3 length: 11 amino acids. V lost 7 bases, J lost 5 bases, and 8 bases lay in between. CDR3 region: CSGVGTGELFF. CDR3 bases: TGCAGCGGGGTAGGGACCGGGGAGCTGTTTTTT.

This clone was seen a few times. The V gene is TRBV2, the J gene TRBJ1-1; 9 bases match TRBD1. The CDR3 covers 15 residues. J was trimmed by 4 bases and V by 5 bases; bases with no gene match: 8. Germline CDR1 and CDR2: SNHLY and FYNNEI. The CDR3 here is CASSQQGARGTEAFF. Written as DNA, the CDR3 is TGTGCCAGCAGTCAACAGGGGGCCCGTGGCACTGAAGCTTTCTTT.

The CDR3, as DNA: TGTGCCAGCAGCCCCCGGAGGACAGGGAATACTGAAGCTTTCTTT. It is translated as CASSPRRTGNTEAFF. The chain combines TRBV7-8 with TRBJ1-1; the match to TRBD1 covers 8 bases. CDR1 and CDR2 from the germline V gene are SGHVS and FQNEAQ. CDR3 length: 15 residues. The V segment lost 5 bases and the J segment 5 bases; nucleotides outside the gene matches: 10.

Of note for this clone: Germline is not matched at one junction end, which may reflect a read error. V gene TRBV7-7 combines with J gene TRBJ1-5; a weak D match, TRBD1 (6 bases). Germline V gives CDR1 SSHAT, CDR2 FNYEAQ (reference sequence). This CDR3 comprises 17 residues. The chain's CDR3 is CASRFRDTGILDQPQHF. The CDR3 nucleotides are TGTGCTAGCAGATTCCGGGACACTGGTATACTCGATCAGCCCCAGCATTTT.

The chain is built from TRBV4-2 and TRBJ2-1, with TRBD2 identical over 9 bases. This CDR3 region has 18 residues. J lost 5 bases, V lost 0 bases, and 11 bases had no gene match. Germline lookup yields CDR1 LGHNA and CDR2 YNFKEQ. CDR3 sequence (DNA): TGTGCCAGCAGCCAAGATCTAGGCCGTAGACTAGCGGACAATGAGCAGTTCTTC. Residues: CASSQDLGRRLADNEQFF.

In its sample, this clone was seen a few times. The CDR3 DNA sequence: TGTGCCAGCAGTGCTGGGATCTACGAGCAGTACTTC. Its protein is CASSAGIYEQYF. This chain joins TRBV6-5 and TRBJ2-7; D is ambiguous. The V and J ends lost 5 bases and 3 bases respectively, with 8 bases between them. The germline CDR1 and CDR2 sequences are MNHEY and SVGAGI. This CDR3 region has 12 residues.

The chain has TRBV4-2 and TRBJ2-7; TRBD1 aligns across 8 bases. This CDR3 region has 15 residues. Trimming at V came to 7 bases and at J to 4 bases, leaving 12 bases not matched to a gene. Germline CDR1 is LGHNA and CDR2 is YNFKEQ. CDR3 DNA sequence: TGTGCCAGCAACATTTGGGGGACAGGTTTATACGAGCAGTACTTC. Protein: CASNIWGTGLYEQYF.

The CDR3: CAWISGRTYEQYF. CDR3 sequence (DNA): TGTGCCTGGATATCTGGACGGACCTACGAGCAGTACTTC. This rearrangement joins TRBV30 to TRBJ2-7, with D uncertain. CDR3 length: 13 residues. CDR1 is GTSNPN, CDR2 SVGIG, per germline (reference sequence). The V gene lost 4 bases and the J gene lost 2 bases, with 12 bases spanning the gap. The full variable domain, with the rest looked up from reference TRBV30 and TRBJ2-7, is SQTIHQWPATLVQPVGSPLSLECTVEGTSNPNLYWYRQAAGRGLQLLFYSVGIGQISSEVPQNLSASRPQDRQFILSSKKLLLSDSGFYLCAWISGRTYEQYFGPGTRLTVT.